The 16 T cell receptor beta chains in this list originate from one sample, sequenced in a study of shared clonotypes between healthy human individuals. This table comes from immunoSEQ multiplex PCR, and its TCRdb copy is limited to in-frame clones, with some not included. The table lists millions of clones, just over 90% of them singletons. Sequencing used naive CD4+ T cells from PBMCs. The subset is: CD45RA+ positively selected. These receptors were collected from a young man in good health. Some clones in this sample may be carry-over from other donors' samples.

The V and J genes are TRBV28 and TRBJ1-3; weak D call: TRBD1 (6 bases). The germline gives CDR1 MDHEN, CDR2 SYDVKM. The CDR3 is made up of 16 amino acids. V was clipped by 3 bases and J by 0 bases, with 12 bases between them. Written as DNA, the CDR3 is TGTGCCAGCAGTTTTGGGGGGCCGGGCTCTGGAAACACCATATATTTT. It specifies CASSFGGPGSGNTIYF. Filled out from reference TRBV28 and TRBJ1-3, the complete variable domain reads DVKVTQSSRYLVKRTGEKVFLECVQDMDHENMFWYRQDPGLGLRLIYFSYDVKMKEKGDIPEGYSVSREKKERFSLILESASTNQTSMYLCASSFGGPGSGNTIYFGEGSWLTVV.

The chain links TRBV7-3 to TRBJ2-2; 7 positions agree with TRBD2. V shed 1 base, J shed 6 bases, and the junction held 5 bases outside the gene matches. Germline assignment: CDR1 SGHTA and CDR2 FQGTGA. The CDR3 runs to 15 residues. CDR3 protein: CASSLSLGGAGELFF. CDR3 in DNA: TGTGCCAGCAGCTTAAGTCTGGGAGGGGCCGGGGAGCTGTTTTTT.

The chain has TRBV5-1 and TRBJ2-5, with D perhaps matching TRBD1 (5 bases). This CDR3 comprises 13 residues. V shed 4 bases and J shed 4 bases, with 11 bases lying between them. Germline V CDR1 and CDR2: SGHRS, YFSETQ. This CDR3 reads CASSLRGTETQYF. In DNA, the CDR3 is TGCGCCAGCAGCCTAAGGGGTACAGAGACCCAGTACTTC.

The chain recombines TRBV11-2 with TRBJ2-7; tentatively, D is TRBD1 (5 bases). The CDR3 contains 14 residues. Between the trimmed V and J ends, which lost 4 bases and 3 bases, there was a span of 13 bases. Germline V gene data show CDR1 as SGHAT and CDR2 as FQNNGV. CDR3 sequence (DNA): TGTGCCAGCAGCTCTTTTACCGACAGCTACGAGCAGTACTTC. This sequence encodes CASSSFTDSYEQYF.

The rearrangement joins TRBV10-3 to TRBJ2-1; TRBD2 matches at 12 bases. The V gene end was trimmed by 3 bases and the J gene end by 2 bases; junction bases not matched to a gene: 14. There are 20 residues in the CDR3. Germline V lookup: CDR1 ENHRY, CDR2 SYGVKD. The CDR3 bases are TGTGCCATCAGTGACCCTATGGGGACTAGCGGGTCTCGGCCCTACAATGAGCAGTTCTTC. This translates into CAISDPMGTSGSRPYNEQFF.

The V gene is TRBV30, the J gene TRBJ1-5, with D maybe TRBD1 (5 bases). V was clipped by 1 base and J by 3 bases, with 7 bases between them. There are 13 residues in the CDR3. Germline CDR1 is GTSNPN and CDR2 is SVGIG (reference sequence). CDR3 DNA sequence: TGTGCCTGGAGTGCGGGGGACAATCAGCCCCAGCATTTT. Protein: CAWSAGDNQPQHF. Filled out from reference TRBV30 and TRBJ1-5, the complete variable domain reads SQTIHQWPATLVQPVGSPLSLECTVEGTSNPNLYWYRQAAGRGLQLLFYSVGIGQISSEVPQNLSASRPQDRQFILSSKKLLLSDSGFYLCAWSAGDNQPQHFGDGTRLSIL.

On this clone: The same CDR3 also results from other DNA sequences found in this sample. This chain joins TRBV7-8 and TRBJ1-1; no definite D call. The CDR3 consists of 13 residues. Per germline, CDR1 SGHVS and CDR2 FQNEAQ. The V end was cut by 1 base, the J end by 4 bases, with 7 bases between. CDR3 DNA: TGTGCCAGCAGCTTAGGGCCAGCCACTGAAGCTTTCTTT. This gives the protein CASSLGPATEAFF.

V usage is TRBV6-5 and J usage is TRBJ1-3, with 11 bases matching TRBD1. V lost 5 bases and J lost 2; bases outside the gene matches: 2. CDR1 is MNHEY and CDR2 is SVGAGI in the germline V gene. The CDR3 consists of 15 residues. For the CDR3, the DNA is TGTGCCAGCAGTCGGACAGGGGGCCCTGGAAACACCATATATTTT. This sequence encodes CASSRTGGPGNTIYF.

CDR3 residues: CASSFAAESNEQFF. The CDR3, as DNA: TGTGCCAGCAGCTTTGCAGCGGAGAGCAATGAGCAGTTCTTC. The J gene is TRBJ2-1, the V gene TRBV11-3, with D perhaps matching TRBD2 (5 bases). Per germline, CDR1 SGHNT and CDR2 YENEEA. The V end was cut by 3 bases, the J end by 6 bases, with 12 bases between. The CDR3 length is 14 residues.

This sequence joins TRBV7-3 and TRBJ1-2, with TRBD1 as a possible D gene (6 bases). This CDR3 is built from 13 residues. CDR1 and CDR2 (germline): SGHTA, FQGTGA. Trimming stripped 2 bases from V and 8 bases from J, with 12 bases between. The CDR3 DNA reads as TGTGCCAGCAGCTTATCATACAGGGACGGCTACACCTTC. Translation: CASSLSYRDGYTF.

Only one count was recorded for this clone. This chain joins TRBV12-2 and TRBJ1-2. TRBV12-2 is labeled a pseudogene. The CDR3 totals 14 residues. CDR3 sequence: CASRLAPHRYGYTF. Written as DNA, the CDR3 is TGTGCAAGTCGCTTAGCGCCTCATAGGTATGGCTACACCTTC.

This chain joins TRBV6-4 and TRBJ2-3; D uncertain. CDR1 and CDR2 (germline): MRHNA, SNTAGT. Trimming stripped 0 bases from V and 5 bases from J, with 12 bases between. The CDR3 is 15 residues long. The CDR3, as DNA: TGTGCCAGCAGTGACTCATCTGTGGGAAGAGATACGCAGTATTTT. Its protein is CASSDSSVGRDTQYF.

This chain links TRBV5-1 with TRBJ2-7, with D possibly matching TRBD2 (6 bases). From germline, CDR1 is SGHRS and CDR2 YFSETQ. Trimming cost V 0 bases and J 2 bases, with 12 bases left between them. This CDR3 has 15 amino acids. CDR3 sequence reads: CASSLEVAGTYEQYF. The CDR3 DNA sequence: TGCGCCAGCAGCTTGGAAGTGGCGGGGACCTACGAGCAGTACTTC.

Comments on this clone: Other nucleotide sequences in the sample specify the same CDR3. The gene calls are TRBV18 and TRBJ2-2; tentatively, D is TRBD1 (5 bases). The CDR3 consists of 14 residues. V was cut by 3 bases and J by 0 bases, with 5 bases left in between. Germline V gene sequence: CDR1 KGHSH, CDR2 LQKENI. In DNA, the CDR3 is TGTGCCAGCTCACCGACAGCGAACACCGGGGAGCTGTTTTTT. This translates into CASSPTANTGELFF. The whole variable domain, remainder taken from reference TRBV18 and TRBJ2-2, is NAGVMQNPRHLVRRRGQEARLRCSPMKGHSHVYWYRQLPEEGLKFMVYLQKENIIDESGMPKERFSAEFPKEGPSILRIQQVVRGDSAAYFCASSPTANTGELFFGEGSRLTVL.

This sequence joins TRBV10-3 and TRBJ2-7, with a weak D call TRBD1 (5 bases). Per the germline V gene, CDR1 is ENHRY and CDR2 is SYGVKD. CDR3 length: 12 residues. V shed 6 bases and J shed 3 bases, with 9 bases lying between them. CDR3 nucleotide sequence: TGTGCCATCAGCGCCAGGGTCTACGAGCAGTACTTC. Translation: CAISARVYEQYF.

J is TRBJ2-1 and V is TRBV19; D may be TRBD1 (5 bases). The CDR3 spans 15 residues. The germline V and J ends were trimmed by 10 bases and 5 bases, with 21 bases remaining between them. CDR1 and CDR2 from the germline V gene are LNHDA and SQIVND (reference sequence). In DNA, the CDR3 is TGTGCCACCGGCCGACGGACAATGGGAAACAATGAGCAGTTCTTC. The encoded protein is CATGRRTMGNNEQFF.